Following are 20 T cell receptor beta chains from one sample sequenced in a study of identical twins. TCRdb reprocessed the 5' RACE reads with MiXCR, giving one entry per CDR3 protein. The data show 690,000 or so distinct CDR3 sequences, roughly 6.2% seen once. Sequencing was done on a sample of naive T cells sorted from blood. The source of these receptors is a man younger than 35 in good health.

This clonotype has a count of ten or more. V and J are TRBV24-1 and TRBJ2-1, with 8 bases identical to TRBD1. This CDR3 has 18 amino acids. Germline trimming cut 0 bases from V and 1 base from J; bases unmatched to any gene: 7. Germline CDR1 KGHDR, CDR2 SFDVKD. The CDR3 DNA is TGTGCCACCAGTGATTTGGCCTCAGGGGGCCGGTCCTACAATGAGCAGTTCTTC. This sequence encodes CATSDLASGGRSYNEQFF.

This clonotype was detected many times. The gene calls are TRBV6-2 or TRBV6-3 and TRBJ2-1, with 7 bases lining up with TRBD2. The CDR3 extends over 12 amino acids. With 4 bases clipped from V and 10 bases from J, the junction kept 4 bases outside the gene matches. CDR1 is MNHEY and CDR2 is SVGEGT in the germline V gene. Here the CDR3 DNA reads TGTGCCAGCAGTTCCTATAGCGGGGAGCAGTTCTTC. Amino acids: CASSSYSGEQFF.

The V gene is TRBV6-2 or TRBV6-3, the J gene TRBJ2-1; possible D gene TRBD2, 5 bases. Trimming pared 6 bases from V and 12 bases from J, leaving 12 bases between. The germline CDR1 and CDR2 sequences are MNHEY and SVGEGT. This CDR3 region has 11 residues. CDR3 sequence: CASSRPGTQFF. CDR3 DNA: TGTGCCAGCAGCCGACCGGGAACGCAGTTCTTC.

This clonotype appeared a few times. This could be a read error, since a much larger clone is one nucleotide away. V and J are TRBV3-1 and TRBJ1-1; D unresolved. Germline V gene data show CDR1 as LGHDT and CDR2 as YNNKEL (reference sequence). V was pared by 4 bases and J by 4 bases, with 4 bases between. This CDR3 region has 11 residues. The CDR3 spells CASSRSTEAFF. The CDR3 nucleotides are TGTGCCAGCAGCCGGAGCACTGAAGCTTTCTTT.

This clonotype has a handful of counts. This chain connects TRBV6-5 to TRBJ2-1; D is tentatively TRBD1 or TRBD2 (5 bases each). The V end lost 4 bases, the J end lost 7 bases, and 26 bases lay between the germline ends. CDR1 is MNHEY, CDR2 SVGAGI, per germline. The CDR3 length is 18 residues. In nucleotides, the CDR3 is TGTGCCAGCAGTTCTGGGGACCGGGGCCTCCTATCGTTTAATGAGCAGTTCTTC. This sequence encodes CASSSGDRGLLSFNEQFF.

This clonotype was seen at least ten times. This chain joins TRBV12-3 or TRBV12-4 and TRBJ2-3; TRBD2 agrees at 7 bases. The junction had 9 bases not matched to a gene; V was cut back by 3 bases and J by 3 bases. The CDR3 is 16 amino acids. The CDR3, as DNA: TGTGCCAGCAGTTTGTTGGGAGGGCCAGGGACAGATACGCAGTATTTT. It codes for CASSLLGGPGTDTQYF.

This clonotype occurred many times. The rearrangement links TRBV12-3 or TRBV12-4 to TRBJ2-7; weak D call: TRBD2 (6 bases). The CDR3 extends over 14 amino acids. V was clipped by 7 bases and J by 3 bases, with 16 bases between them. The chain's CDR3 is CASNLAGQIYEQYF. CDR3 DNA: TGTGCCAGCAACCTTGCGGGGCAGATCTACGAGCAGTACTTC.

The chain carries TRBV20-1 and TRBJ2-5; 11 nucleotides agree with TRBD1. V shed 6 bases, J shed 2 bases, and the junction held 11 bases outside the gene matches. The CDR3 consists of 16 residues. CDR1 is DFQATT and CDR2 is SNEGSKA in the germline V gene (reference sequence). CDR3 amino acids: CSARRTGGGGQETQYF. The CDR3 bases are TGCAGTGCCCGCCGGACAGGGGGCGGAGGGCAAGAGACCCAGTACTTC.

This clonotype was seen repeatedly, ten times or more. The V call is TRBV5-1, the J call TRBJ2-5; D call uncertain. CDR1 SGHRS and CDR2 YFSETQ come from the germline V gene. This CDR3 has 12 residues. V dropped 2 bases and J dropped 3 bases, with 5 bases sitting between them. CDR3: CASSFPEETQYF. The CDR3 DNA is TGCGCCAGCAGCTTCCCCGAAGAGACCCAGTACTTC.

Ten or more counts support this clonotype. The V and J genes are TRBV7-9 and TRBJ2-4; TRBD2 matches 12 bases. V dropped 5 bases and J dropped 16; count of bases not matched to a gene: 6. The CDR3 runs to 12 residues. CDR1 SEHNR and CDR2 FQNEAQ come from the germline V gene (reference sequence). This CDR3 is CASSVSSGRAYF. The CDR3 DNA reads TGTGCCAGCAGCGTCTCTAGCGGGAGGGCATACTTC.

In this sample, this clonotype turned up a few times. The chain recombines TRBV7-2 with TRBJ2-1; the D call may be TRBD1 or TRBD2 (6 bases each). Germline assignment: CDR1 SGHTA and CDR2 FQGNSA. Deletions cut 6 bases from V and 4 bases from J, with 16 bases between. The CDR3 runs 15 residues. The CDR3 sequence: CASRGVRGRYNEQFF. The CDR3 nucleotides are TGTGCCAGCAGGGGAGTCCGGGGGCGGTACAATGAGCAGTTCTTC.

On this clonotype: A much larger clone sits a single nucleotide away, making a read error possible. DNA for the CDR3: TGTGCCAGCAGCAAGGACAACTACGAGCAGTACTTC. Residues: CASSKDNYEQYF. J is TRBJ2-7 and V is TRBV21-1; the table calls TRBD1, which could not be checked here. TRBV21-1 is marked as a pseudogene. The CDR3 covers 12 residues.

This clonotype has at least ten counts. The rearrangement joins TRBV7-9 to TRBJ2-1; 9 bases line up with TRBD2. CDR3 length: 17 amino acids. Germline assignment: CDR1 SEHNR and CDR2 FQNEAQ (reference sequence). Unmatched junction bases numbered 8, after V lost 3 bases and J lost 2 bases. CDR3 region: CASSLRASGKTYNEQFF. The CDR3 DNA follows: TGTGCCAGCAGCTTGAGGGCTAGCGGGAAAACCTACAATGAGCAGTTCTTC.

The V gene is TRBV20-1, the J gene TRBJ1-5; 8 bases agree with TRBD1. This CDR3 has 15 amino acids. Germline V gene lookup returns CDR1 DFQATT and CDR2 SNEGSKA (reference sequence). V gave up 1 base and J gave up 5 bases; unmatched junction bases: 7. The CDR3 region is CSARGLDRGDQPQHF. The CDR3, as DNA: TGCAGTGCTAGAGGGTTAGACAGGGGAGATCAGCCCCAGCATTTT.

The CDR3 sequence: CSVEEGAGRNNEQFF. The CDR3 DNA follows: TGCAGCGTTGAAGAAGGAGCGGGGAGGAACAATGAGCAGTTCTTC. The chain uses TRBV29-1 and TRBJ2-1; 7 nucleotides agree with TRBD2. This CDR3 region has 15 residues. V lost 0 bases and J lost 5; bases outside the gene matches: 7. Germline V lookup: CDR1 SQVTM, CDR2 ANQGSEA.

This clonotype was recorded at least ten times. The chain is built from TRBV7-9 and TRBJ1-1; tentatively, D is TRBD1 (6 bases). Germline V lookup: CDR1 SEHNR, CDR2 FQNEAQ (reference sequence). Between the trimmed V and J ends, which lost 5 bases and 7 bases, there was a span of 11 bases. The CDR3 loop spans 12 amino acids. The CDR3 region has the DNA TGTGCCAGCAGCGCACAGGGATTTGAAGCTTTCTTT. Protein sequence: CASSAQGFEAFF.

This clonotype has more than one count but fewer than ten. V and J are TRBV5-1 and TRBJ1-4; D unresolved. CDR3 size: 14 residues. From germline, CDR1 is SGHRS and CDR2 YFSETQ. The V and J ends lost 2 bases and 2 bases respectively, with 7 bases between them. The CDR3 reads CASSFSSTNEKLFF. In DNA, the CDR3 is TGCGCCAGCAGCTTTTCCAGTACTAATGAAAAACTGTTTTTT.

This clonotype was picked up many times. CDR3 sequence (DNA): TGCGCCAGCAGCTTGATTGGAACTAATGAAAAACTGTTTTTT. It yields the protein CASSLIGTNEKLFF. The chain uses TRBV5-1 and TRBJ1-4; D call uncertain. Deletions cut 1 base from V and 1 base from J, with 5 bases between. The CDR3 has 14 amino acids. Germline V lookup: CDR1 SGHRS, CDR2 YFSETQ.

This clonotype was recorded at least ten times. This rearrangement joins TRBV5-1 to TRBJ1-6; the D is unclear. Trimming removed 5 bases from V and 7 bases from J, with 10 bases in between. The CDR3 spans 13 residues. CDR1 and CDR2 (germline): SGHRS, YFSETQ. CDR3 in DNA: TGCGCCAGCAGATCTGACGGAAATTCACCCCTCCACTTT. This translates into CASRSDGNSPLHF.

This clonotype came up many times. This CDR3 is CASSLWPGAGTDTQYF. As DNA, the CDR3 is TGTGCCAGCAGCTTGTGGCCGGGGGCGGGTACAGATACGCAGTATTTT. This chain uses TRBV5-5 with TRBJ2-3; tentatively, D is TRBD1 or TRBD2 (6 bases each). CDR1 is SGHKS, CDR2 YYEKEE, per germline (reference sequence). The CDR3 has 16 amino acids. V lost 1 base and J lost 3, with 15 bases in between.